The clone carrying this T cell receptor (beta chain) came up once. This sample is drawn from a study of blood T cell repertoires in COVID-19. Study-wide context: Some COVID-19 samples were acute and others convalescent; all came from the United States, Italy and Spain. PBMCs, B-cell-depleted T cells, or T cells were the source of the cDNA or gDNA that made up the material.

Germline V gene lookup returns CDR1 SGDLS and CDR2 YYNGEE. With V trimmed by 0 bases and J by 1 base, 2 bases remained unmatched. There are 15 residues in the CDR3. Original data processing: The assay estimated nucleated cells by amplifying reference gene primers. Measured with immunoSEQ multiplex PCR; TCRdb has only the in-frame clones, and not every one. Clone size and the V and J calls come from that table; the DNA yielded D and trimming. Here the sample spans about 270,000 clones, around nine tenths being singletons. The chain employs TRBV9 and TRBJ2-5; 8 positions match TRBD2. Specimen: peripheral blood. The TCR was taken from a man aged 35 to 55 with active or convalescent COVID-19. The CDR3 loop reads CASSVAGGAQETQYF. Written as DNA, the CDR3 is TGTGCCAGCAGCGTAGCCGGGGGGGCCCAAGAGACCCAGTACTTC.